This TCR beta chain was sequenced for a study of Ad26.COV2.S vaccination and SARS-CoV-2 variants. Study as a whole: Once, or twice with 56 days between doses, Ad26.COV2.S was given intramuscularly. Broader study findings: After vaccination, reports described spike-specific CD8+ and CD4+ T cell responses as showing substantial breadth.

To note about this clone: Its matching antigen is unknown.

The treatment is: roughly 18 received Ad26.COV2.S at low or high dose, single or two shots; 5 received placebo; per-sample allocation not given. Samples came from day 63 after the first vaccine or placebo injection. The CDR3 is 17 residues long. Deletions cut 2 bases from V and 0 bases from J, with 16 bases between. Germline values: CDR1 MNHEY, CDR2 SVGEGT. Using immunoSEQ multiplex PCR, the repertoire was profiled, and TCRdb retains in-frame clones only, with some absent. This sample has 440,000 or so clones, with around 89% found just once. The sequencing used peripheral blood, collected in a trial of Ad26.COV2.S vaccine versus placebo. The TCR sequence derives from a person aged 18-65 years who received the Ad26.COV2.S COVID-19 vaccine or a placebo. The chain carries TRBV6-2 or TRBV6-3 and TRBJ1-1; no definite D call. The CDR3 region is CASSYRAPASMNTEAFF. CDR3 DNA: TGTGCCAGCAGTTACCGAGCTCCAGCGAGCATGAACACTGAAGCTTTCTTT.